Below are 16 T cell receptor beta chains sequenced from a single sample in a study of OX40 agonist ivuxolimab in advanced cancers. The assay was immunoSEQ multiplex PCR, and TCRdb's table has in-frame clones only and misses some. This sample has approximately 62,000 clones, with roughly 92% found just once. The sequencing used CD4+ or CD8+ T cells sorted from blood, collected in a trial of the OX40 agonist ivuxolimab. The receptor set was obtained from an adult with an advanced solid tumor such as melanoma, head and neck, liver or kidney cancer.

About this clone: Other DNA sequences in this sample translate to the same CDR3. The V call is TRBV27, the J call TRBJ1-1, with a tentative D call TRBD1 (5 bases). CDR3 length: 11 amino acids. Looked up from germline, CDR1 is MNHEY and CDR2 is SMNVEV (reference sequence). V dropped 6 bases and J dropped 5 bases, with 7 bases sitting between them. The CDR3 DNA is TGTGCCAGCAGCTGGGGGACTGAAGCTTTCTTT. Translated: CASSWGTEAFF.

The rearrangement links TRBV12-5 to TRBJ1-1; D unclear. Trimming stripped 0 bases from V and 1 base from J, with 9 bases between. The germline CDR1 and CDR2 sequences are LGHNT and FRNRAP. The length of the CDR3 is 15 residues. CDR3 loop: CASGLVGGRNTEAFF. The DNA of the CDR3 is TGTGCTAGTGGTTTGGTAGGTGGTAGGAACACTGAAGCTTTCTTT. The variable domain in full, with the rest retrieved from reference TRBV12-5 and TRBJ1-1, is DARVTQTPRHKVTEMGQEVTMRCQPILGHNTVFWYRQTMMQGLELLAYFRNRAPLDDSGMPKDRFSAEMPDATLATLKIQPSEPRDSAVYFCASGLVGGRNTEAFFGQGTRLTVV.

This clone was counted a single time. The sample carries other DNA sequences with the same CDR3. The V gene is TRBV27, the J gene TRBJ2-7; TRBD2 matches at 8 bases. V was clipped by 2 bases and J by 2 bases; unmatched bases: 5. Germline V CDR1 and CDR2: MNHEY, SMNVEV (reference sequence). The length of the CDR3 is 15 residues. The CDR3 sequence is CASSLDGRAAYEQYF. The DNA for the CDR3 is TGTGCCAGCAGTTTAGACGGGAGGGCCGCCTACGAGCAGTACTTC.

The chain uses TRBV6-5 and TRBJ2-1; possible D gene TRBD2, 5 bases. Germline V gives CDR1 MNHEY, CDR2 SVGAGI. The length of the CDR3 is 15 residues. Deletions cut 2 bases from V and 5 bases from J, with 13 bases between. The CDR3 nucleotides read TGTGCCAGCAGTTACGTCGCTGCGGAGGACAATGAGCAGTTCTTC. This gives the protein CASSYVAAEDNEQFF.

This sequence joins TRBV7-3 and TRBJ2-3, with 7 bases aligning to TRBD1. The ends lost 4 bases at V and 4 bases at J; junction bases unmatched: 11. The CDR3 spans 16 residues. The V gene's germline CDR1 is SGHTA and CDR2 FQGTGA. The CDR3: CASSSRTGDLSDTQYF. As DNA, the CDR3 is TGTGCCAGCAGCTCCAGGACAGGCGACCTTTCAGATACGCAGTATTTT.

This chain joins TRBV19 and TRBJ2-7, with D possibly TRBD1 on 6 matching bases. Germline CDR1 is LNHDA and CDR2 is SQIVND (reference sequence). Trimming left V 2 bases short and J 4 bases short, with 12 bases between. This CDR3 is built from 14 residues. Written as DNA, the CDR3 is TGTGCCAGTAGTATATTCGGACAGTATTACGAGCAGTACTTC. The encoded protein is CASSIFGQYYEQYF. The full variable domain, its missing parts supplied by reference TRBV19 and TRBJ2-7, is DGGITQSPKYLFRKEGQNVTLSCEQNLNHDAMYWYRQDPGQGLRLIYYSQIVNDFQKGDIAEGYSVSREKKESFPLTVTSAQKNPTAFYLCASSIFGQYYEQYFGPGTRLTVT.

The CDR3 loop reads CAISETPQRYEQYF. In DNA, the CDR3 is TGTGCCATCAGTGAGACCCCACAGAGATACGAGCAGTACTTC. The gene calls are TRBV10-3 and TRBJ2-7; D gene uncertain. The CDR3 spans 14 residues. The germline gives CDR1 ENHRY, CDR2 SYGVKD. V was pared by 2 bases and J by 4 bases, with 12 bases between.

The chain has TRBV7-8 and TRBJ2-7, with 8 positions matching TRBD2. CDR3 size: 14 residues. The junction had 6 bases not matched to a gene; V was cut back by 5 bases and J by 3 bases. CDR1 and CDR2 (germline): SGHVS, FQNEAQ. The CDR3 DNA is TGTGCCAGCAGCACCCGAAGCGGGAGCTACGAGCAGTACTTC. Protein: CASSTRSGSYEQYF.

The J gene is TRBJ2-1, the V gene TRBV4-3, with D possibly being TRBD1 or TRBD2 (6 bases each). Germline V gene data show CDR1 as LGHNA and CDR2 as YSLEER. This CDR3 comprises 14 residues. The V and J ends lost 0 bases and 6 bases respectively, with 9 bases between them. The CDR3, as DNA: TGCGCCAGCAGCCAAGATACGGGGGCCAATGAGCAGTTCTTC. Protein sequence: CASSQDTGANEQFF.

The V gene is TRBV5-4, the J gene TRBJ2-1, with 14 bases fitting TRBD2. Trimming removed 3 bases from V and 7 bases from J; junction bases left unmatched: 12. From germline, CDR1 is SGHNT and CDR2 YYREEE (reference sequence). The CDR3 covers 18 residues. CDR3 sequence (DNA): TGTGCCAGCAGCTCCCTGCGACTAGCGGGAGGGCGTACAAATGAGCAGTTCTTC. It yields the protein CASSSLRLAGGRTNEQFF. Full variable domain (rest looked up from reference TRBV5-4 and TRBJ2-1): ETGVTQSPTHLIKTRGQQVTLRCSSQSGHNTVSWYQQALGQGPQFIFQYYREEENGRGNFPPRFSGLQFPNYSSELNVNALELDDSALYLCASSSLRLAGGRTNEQFFGPGTRLTVL.

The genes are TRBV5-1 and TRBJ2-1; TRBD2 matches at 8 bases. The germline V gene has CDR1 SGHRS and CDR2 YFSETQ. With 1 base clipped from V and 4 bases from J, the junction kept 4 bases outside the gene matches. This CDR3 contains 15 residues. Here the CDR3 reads CASSLTSGLYNEQFF. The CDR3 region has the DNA TGCGCCAGCAGCTTGACTAGCGGACTGTACAATGAGCAGTTCTTC. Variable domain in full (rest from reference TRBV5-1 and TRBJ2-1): KAGVTQTPRYLIKTRGQQVTLSCSPISGHRSVSWYQQTPGQGLQFLFEYFSETQRNKGNFPGRFSGRQFSNSRSEMNVSTLELGDSALYLCASSLTSGLYNEQFFGPGTRLTVL.

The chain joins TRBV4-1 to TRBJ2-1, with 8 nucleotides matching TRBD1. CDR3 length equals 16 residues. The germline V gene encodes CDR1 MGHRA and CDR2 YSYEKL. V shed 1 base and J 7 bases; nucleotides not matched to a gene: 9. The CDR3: CASSQATGEMGNEQFF. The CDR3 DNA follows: TGCGCCAGCAGCCAAGCGACAGGGGAGATGGGGAATGAGCAGTTCTTC.

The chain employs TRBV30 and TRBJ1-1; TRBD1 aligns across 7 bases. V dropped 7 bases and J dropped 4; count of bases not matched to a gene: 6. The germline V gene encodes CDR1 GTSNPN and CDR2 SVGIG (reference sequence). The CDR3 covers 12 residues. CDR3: CALQGMGTEAFF. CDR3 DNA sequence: TGTGCCTTACAGGGGATGGGCACTGAAGCTTTCTTT.

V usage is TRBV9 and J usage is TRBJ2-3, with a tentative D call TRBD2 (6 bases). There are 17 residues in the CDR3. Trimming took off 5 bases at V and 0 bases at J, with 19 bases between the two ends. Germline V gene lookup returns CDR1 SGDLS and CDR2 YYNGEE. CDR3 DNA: TGTGCCAGCAGGACCGGAGGGCCTTGGACTAGCACAGATACGCAGTATTTT. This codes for CASRTGGPWTSTDTQYF.

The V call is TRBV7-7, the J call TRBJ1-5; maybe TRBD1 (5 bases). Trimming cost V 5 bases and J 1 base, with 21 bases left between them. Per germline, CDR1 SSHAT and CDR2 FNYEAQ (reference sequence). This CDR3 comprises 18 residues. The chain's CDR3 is CASSPPTGGYSSNQPQHF. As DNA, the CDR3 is TGTGCCAGCAGCCCCCCGACGGGGGGATATTCCAGCAATCAGCCCCAGCATTTT.

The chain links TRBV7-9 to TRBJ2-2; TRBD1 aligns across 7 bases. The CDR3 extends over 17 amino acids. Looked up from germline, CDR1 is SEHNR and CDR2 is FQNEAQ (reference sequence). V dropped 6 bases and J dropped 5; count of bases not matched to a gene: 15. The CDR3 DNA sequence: TGTGCCAGCAGTTCCGAGAAAGGGACAGACAAGACCGGGGAGCTGTTTTTT. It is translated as CASSSEKGTDKTGELFF.